The present T cell receptor beta chain was sequenced within a study of blood T cell repertoires in COVID-19. The overall study: Sample material is recorded as cDNA or gDNA derived from T cells, B-cell-depleted T cells, or PBMCs.

The CDR3 spans 15 residues. The J segment lost 4 bases and the V segment lost 3 bases, leaving 7 bases of the junction unmatched. Germline CDR1 is LGHNA and CDR2 is YSLEER. The table came from immunoSEQ multiplex PCR; TCRdb's copy has only in-frame clones and leaves some out. The sample contains approximately 300,000 clones, 90% of which appear only once. Sequencing was performed on peripheral blood. The origin of this receptor is a woman between 40 and 50 years old with COVID-19, enrolled during active disease. V and J are TRBV4-3 and TRBJ1-1; 8 positions match TRBD1. CDR3 bases: TGCGCCAGCAGCCATCCCTCAACAGGGGGCACTGAAGCTTTCTTT. It is translated as CASSHPSTGGTEAFF.